This T cell receptor beta chain appears in the sequencing data of a study of Ad26.COV2.S vaccination and SARS-CoV-2 variants. Study at large: Donor participated within the Ad26.COV2.S arm of the COV1001 trial. Ad26.COV2.S shots went into the muscle once or twice, 56 days apart.

Regarding treatment: around 19 received Ad26.COV2.S at low or high dose, single or two shots; roughly five received placebo; per-sample allocation not given. Following the first vaccine or placebo injection, samples were taken on day 63. Recruitment in Boston yielded a donor of adult age, 18-55 years. Profiled with immunoSEQ multiplex PCR; TCRdb holds only in-frame clones, not every one. The sample has almost 400,000 clones; 89% are singletons. Germline values: CDR1 SGHTA, CDR2 FQGTGA. The CDR3 contains 13 residues. The V end lost 5 bases, the J end lost 7 bases, and 12 bases lay between the germline ends.

This clonotype was obtained from a person aged 18-65 years who received the Ad26.COV2.S COVID-19 vaccine or a placebo. Sequencing was performed on peripheral blood, taken in a trial of Ad26.COV2.S vaccine versus placebo. This chain uses TRBV7-3 with TRBJ2-1; no clear D gene. The CDR3 spells CASSLSRLNEQFF. The CDR3 DNA sequence: TGTGCCAGCAGCCTCTCGCGCCTAAATGAGCAGTTCTTC. The whole variable domain, filled in from reference TRBV7-3 and TRBJ2-1, reads GAGVSQTPSNKVTEKGKYVELRCDPISGHTALYWYRQSLGQGPEFLIYFQGTGAADDSGLPNDRFFAVRPEGSVSTLKIQRTERGDSAVYLCASSLSRLNEQFFGPGTRLTVL.